Below, 18 T cell receptor beta chains from the same sample are listed, as sequenced in a study of shared clonotypes between healthy human individuals. The assay was immunoSEQ multiplex PCR, and TCRdb's table has in-frame clones only and misses some. Of some 1,400,000 clones listed, roughly 96% are singletons. Sequencing input: naive CD4+ T cells sorted from blood. The subset denotes: CD45RA+ positively selected. The receptor source for this set is a man aged 25-45 years in good health.

The chain links TRBV10-2 to TRBJ1-5; possible D gene TRBD1, 5 bases. The germline CDR1 and CDR2 sequences are WSHSY and SAAADI. The CDR3 length is 15 residues. Trimming shortened V by 0 bases and J by 5 bases, and 11 bases separated the two germline ends. The CDR3 reads CASSESVGLHQPQHF. CDR3 bases: TGCGCCAGCAGTGAGTCTGTGGGACTGCATCAGCCCCAGCATTTT.

Turning to this clone: Other nucleotide sequences in the sample specify the same CDR3. The chain uses TRBV7-9 and TRBJ1-5; D call uncertain. CDR1 is SEHNR and CDR2 is FQNEAQ in the germline V gene (reference sequence). CDR3 size: 13 residues. Trimming left V 3 bases short and J 0 bases short, with 3 bases between. The DNA for the CDR3 is TGTGCCAGCAGCTTTGGTAGCAATCAGCCCCAGCATTTT. It yields the protein CASSFGSNQPQHF.

The chain employs TRBV2 and TRBJ2-1; 8 nucleotides agree with TRBD2. V lost 8 bases, J lost 8 bases, and 8 bases stayed unmatched. The CDR3 consists of 13 residues. The germline V gene has CDR1 SNHLY and CDR2 FYNNEI. In DNA form, the CDR3 reads TGTGCCAGCGAAAGCGGGAGATCGGATGAGCAGTTCTTC. This encodes CASESGRSDEQFF.

The chain couples TRBV19 to TRBJ2-3, with D tentatively TRBD2 (6 bases). This CDR3 has 15 residues. V was trimmed by 9 bases and J by 0 bases, leaving 16 bases between them. The V gene's germline CDR1 is LNHDA and CDR2 SQIVND (reference sequence). The CDR3: CASSGTELSTDTQYF. The CDR3 region has the DNA TGTGCCAGCTCCGGGACTGAGCTTAGCACAGATACGCAGTATTTT. Together with reference TRBV19 and TRBJ2-3, the CDR3 gives the full variable domain: DGGITQSPKYLFRKEGQNVTLSCEQNLNHDAMYWYRQDPGQGLRLIYYSQIVNDFQKGDIAEGYSVSREKKESFPLTVTSAQKNPTAFYLCASSGTELSTDTQYFGPGTRLTVL.

The J gene is TRBJ2-1, the V gene TRBV5-3; 10 bases fit TRBD2. TRBV5-3 is marked as an open reading frame, function uncertain. The ends lost 3 bases at V and 0 bases at J; junction bases unmatched: 9. The CDR3 is made up of 18 amino acids. This chain's CDR3 is CARSSYSGRTSSYNEQFF. The DNA for the CDR3 is TGTGCCAGAAGCTCCTATAGCGGGAGGACGAGCTCCTACAATGAGCAGTTCTTC.

The V gene is TRBV10-3, the J gene TRBJ1-2; weak D call: TRBD1 (6 bases). Trimming stripped 2 bases from V and 0 bases from J, with 25 bases between. The CDR3 loop spans 20 amino acids. From germline, CDR1 is ENHRY and CDR2 SYGVKD. CDR3 nucleotides: TGTGCCATCAGTGAGACAGGGCGACGAAGTCTCCCCAGCCCTAACTATGGCTACACCTTC. Its translation: CAISETGRRSLPSPNYGYTF.

This chain uses TRBV30 with TRBJ2-7; TRBD1 might be the D (5 bases). Germline lookup yields CDR1 GTSNPN and CDR2 SVGIG (reference sequence). The V end lost 1 base, the J end lost 2 bases, and 9 bases lay between the germline ends. The CDR3 is 13 residues long. The CDR3 DNA is TGTGCCTGGAGTGGGCAGGGTGCCTACGAGCAGTACTTC. This sequence encodes CAWSGQGAYEQYF.

The chain has TRBV6-1 and TRBJ2-4, with D possibly called TRBD1 or TRBD2 (5 bases each). The CDR3 spans 14 residues. Trimming pared 7 bases from V and 0 bases from J, leaving 10 bases between. The germline CDR1 and CDR2 sequences are MNHNS and SASEGT. The CDR3 region is CASTPGTAKNIQYF. The CDR3 region has the DNA TGTGCCAGCACCCCCGGGACAGCCAAAAACATTCAGTACTTC.

The chain is built from TRBV5-5 and TRBJ1-3; maybe TRBD1 (5 bases). Germline V gene sequence: CDR1 SGHKS, CDR2 YYEKEE (reference sequence). This CDR3 has 16 residues. With 7 bases removed from V and 0 bases from J, the gap between germline ends came to 17 bases. Written as DNA, the CDR3 is TGTGCCAGCCAAGGAGCGGGACCCCTCTCTGGAAACACCATATATTTT. Protein product: CASQGAGPLSGNTIYF. Complete variable domain (other parts from reference TRBV5-5 and TRBJ1-3): DAGVTQSPTHLIKTRGQQVTLRCSPISGHKSVSWYQQVLGQGPQFIFQYYEKEERGRGNFPDRFSARQFPNYSSELNVNALLLGDSALYLCASQGAGPLSGNTIYFGEGSWLTVV.

The chain links TRBV5-3 to TRBJ2-2; 10 nucleotides align to TRBD1. TRBV5-3 falls under the ORF class, with uncertain function. Unmatched junction bases numbered 14, after V lost 8 bases and J lost 10 bases. The CDR3 is 15 residues long. CDR3 sequence: CASSVKTGGDEELFF. CDR3 nucleotide sequence: TGTGCCAGCAGCGTCAAGACAGGGGGCGATGAGGAGCTGTTTTTT.

A single count supports this clone. The chain uses TRBV7-3 and TRBJ2-1; TRBD2 agrees at 11 bases. The junction had 8 bases not matched to a gene; V was cut back by 5 bases and J by 8 bases. This CDR3 has 15 amino acids. Germline loops: CDR1 SGHTA, CDR2 FQGTGA. The CDR3 bases are TGTGCCAGCAGCCCAACTAGCGGGAGTTTCTATGAGCAGTTCTTC. Its protein is CASSPTSGSFYEQFF. Complete variable domain (other parts from reference TRBV7-3 and TRBJ2-1): GAGVSQTPSNKVTEKGKYVELRCDPISGHTALYWYRQSLGQGPEFLIYFQGTGAADDSGLPNDRFFAVRPEGSVSTLKIQRTERGDSAVYLCASSPTSGSFYEQFFGPGTRLTVL.

The V gene is TRBV4-3, the J gene TRBJ2-4; tentatively, D is TRBD2 (5 bases). Looked up from germline, CDR1 is LGHNA and CDR2 is YSLEER. The CDR3 is made up of 15 amino acids. Trimming pared 2 bases from V and 2 bases from J, leaving 10 bases between. The CDR3 region is CASSQNRGTKNIQYF. The CDR3 DNA follows: TGCGCCAGCAGCCAAAATCGGGGAACCAAAAACATTCAGTACTTC.

The chain combines TRBV6-5 with TRBJ1-1; D is unclear. Germline CDR1 is MNHEY and CDR2 is SVGAGI. V was clipped by 5 bases and J by 0 bases, with 13 bases between them. CDR3 size: 15 residues. The CDR3 DNA reads as TGTGCCAGCAGTCGGGGAGGGTTTATGAACACTGAAGCTTTCTTT. Its translation: CASSRGGFMNTEAFF.

This sequence joins TRBV7-2 and TRBJ2-1; 11 nucleotides align to TRBD2. Germline CDR1 and CDR2: SGHTA and FQGNSA. J lost 2 bases, V lost 0 bases, and 9 bases had no gene match. The CDR3 is 19 amino acids. CDR3 sequence (DNA): TGTGCCAGCAGCTTAGCGAGGTTACTAGCGGGAGCCCCCTACAATGAGCAGTTCTTC. Translating gives CASSLARLLAGAPYNEQFF.

J is TRBJ1-5 and V is TRBV28; perhaps TRBD1 as D (5 bases). V was pared by 7 bases and J by 3 bases, with 19 bases between. CDR1 and CDR2 from the germline V gene are MDHEN and SYDVKM. The CDR3 has 16 residues. In DNA form, the CDR3 reads TGTGCCAGCATCAACGACCCAGGGAGACACAATCAGCCCCAGCATTTT. Its protein is CASINDPGRHNQPQHF.

V usage is TRBV7-9 and J usage is TRBJ2-1; 8 bases match TRBD1. Germline trimming cut 4 bases from V and 9 bases from J; bases unmatched to any gene: 8. Germline V gene data show CDR1 as SEHNR and CDR2 as FQNEAQ (reference sequence). CDR3 length: 14 residues. Here the CDR3 reads CASSWRQGSTEQFF. The CDR3, as DNA: TGTGCCAGCAGCTGGCGACAGGGGTCGACTGAGCAGTTCTTC.

V gene TRBV5-6 combines with J gene TRBJ2-5; D is unclear. The V gene lost 4 bases and the J gene lost 5 bases, with 18 bases spanning the gap. This CDR3 has 15 amino acids. CDR1 and CDR2 (germline): SGHDT, YYEEEE. DNA of the CDR3: TGTGCCAGCAGCCACGACCAGTATCTGGGGGAGACCCAGTACTTC. Amino acid sequence: CASSHDQYLGETQYF.

The chain combines TRBV7-2 with TRBJ1-2, with 10 bases matching TRBD1. V lost 0 bases to trimming and J lost 8 bases; unmatched junction nucleotides: 12. The CDR3 runs 17 residues. Germline V gene lookup returns CDR1 SGHTA and CDR2 FQGNSA. In DNA, the CDR3 is TGTGCCAGCAGCTTAGCGTTTGGGGACAGGGGCCCTTACGGCTACACCTTC. Its translation: CASSLAFGDRGPYGYTF.